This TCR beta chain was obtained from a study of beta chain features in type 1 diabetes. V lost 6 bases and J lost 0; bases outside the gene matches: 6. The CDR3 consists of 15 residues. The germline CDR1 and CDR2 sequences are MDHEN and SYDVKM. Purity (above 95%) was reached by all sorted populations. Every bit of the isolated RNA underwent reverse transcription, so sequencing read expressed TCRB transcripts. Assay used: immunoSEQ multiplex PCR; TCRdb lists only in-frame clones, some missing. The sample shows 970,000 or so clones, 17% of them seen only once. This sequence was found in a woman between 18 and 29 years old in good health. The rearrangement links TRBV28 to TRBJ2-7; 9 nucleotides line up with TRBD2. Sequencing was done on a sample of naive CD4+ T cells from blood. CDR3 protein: CASRAASGNSYEQYF. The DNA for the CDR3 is TGTGCCAGCAGGGCCGCTAGCGGGAACTCCTACGAGCAGTACTTC.